These 8 T cell receptor beta chains were sequenced from one sample in a study of T cell responses to AZD1222 COVID-19 vaccine. Generated by immunoSEQ multiplex PCR, the TCRdb table keeps only in-frame clones and is missing some. Of about 120,000 clones in the sample, approximately 83% were seen once. The sequenced sample was peripheral blood, obtained on day 0 of MenACWY control vaccination. The receptors come from an adult in good health.

This chain connects TRBV5-6 to TRBJ2-3; perhaps TRBD2 as D (7 bases). V lost 0 bases to trimming and J lost 0 bases, with 11 bases between them. Germline CDR1 reads SGHDT; CDR2 reads YYEEEE. The CDR3 has 16 amino acids. In DNA form, the CDR3 reads TGTGCCAGCAGCTTGGGGGCGGGGGCCAGCACAGATACGCAGTATTTT. Protein sequence: CASSLGAGASTDTQYF.

The chain couples TRBV7-9 to TRBJ2-1; TRBD2 matches at 12 bases. V trimming: 1 base; J trimming: 6 bases; junction bases outside the gene matches: 4. The germline gives CDR1 SEHNR, CDR2 FQNEAQ (reference sequence). The CDR3 is 16 residues long. CDR3 protein: CASSLVWTSGVNEQFF. The CDR3 DNA is TGTGCCAGCAGCTTAGTATGGACTAGCGGGGTCAATGAGCAGTTCTTC.

The chain has TRBV27 and TRBJ2-7; no reliable D call. Germline-derived CDR1 and CDR2 are MNHEY and SMNVEV (reference sequence). Trimming removed 6 bases from V and 2 bases from J, with 14 bases in between. CDR3 length: 14 residues. The CDR3 nucleotides read TGTGCCAGCAGCCTTGCGTCTTTTCCCTACGAGCAGTACTTC. It translates to CASSLASFPYEQYF.

This chain links TRBV6-5 with TRBJ1-2; the D is unclear. CDR1 is MNHEY, CDR2 SVGAGI, per germline. The CDR3 has 13 amino acids. V gave up 2 bases and J gave up 5 bases, with 9 bases separating them. This CDR3 reads CASSYNPLYGYTF. CDR3 sequence (DNA): TGTGCCAGCAGTTACAACCCCTTATATGGCTACACCTTC.

This clone appeared once. The chain recombines TRBV19 with TRBJ1-1, with 7 bases lining up with TRBD1. CDR3 length: 14 residues. Losses at the gene ends were 6 bases for V and 5 bases for J; bases not matched to a gene: 9. Germline V gene sequence: CDR1 LNHDA, CDR2 SQIVND (reference sequence). DNA for the CDR3: TGTGCCAGTAGCCGTCAAGGGGGCCGGACTGAAGCTTTCTTT. Residues: CASSRQGGRTEAFF.

This clone has only a few counts. Other nucleotide sequences from this sample produce the same CDR3. The chain is built from TRBV9 and TRBJ2-2; D might be TRBD2 (6 bases). V dropped 0 bases and J dropped 5 bases, with 11 bases sitting between them. Germline assignment: CDR1 SGDLS and CDR2 YYNGEE. CDR3 length equals 15 residues. The CDR3 DNA reads TGTGCCAGCAGCGTAGCACAGGCGGGAACCGGGGAGCTGTTTTTT. This gives the protein CASSVAQAGTGELFF.

This rearrangement joins TRBV7-8 to TRBJ1-2; 9 bases align to TRBD1. Trimming at V came to 4 bases and at J to 1 base, leaving 13 bases not matched to a gene. The CDR3 runs to 18 residues. Germline CDR1 SGHVS, CDR2 FQNEAQ. As DNA, the CDR3 is TGTGCCAGCAGCTCATGGACAGGGGACCCAATGCTTAACTATGGCTACACCTTC. This sequence encodes CASSSWTGDPMLNYGYTF.

The V gene is TRBV18, the J gene TRBJ1-2, with TRBD1 identical over 11 bases. The J segment lost 2 bases and the V segment lost 3 bases, leaving 5 bases of the junction unmatched. The CDR3 loop spans 16 amino acids. Germline lookup yields CDR1 KGHSH and CDR2 LQKENI. CDR3 sequence (DNA): TGTGCCAGCTCACCGACTGGGACAGGGGGGAACTATGGCTACACCTTC. Protein sequence: CASSPTGTGGNYGYTF.